This TCR beta chain was captured in a study of T-cell memory formation after mild COVID-19. The V and J ends lost 2 bases and 0 bases respectively, with 6 bases between them. The CDR3 is 14 amino acids. Germline CDR1 reads MNHNS; CDR2 reads SASEGT. TCRdb re-analysed the 5' RACE reads in MiXCR, keeping a single row per CDR3 protein. The data show 150,000 to 200,000 distinct CDR3 sequences, roughly 15% seen once. Sequences were obtained from PBMCs or a T cell subset sorted from them (not recorded which). The clonotype originates from an adult woman who had mild COVID-19 (a few samples of this study predate the infection). Cell type and time point are not known. The rearrangement joins TRBV6-1 to TRBJ2-3; D is ambiguous. Here the CDR3 reads CASSENGSTDTQYF. The CDR3, as DNA: TGTGCCAGCAGTGAAAACGGGAGCACAGATACGCAGTATTTT.